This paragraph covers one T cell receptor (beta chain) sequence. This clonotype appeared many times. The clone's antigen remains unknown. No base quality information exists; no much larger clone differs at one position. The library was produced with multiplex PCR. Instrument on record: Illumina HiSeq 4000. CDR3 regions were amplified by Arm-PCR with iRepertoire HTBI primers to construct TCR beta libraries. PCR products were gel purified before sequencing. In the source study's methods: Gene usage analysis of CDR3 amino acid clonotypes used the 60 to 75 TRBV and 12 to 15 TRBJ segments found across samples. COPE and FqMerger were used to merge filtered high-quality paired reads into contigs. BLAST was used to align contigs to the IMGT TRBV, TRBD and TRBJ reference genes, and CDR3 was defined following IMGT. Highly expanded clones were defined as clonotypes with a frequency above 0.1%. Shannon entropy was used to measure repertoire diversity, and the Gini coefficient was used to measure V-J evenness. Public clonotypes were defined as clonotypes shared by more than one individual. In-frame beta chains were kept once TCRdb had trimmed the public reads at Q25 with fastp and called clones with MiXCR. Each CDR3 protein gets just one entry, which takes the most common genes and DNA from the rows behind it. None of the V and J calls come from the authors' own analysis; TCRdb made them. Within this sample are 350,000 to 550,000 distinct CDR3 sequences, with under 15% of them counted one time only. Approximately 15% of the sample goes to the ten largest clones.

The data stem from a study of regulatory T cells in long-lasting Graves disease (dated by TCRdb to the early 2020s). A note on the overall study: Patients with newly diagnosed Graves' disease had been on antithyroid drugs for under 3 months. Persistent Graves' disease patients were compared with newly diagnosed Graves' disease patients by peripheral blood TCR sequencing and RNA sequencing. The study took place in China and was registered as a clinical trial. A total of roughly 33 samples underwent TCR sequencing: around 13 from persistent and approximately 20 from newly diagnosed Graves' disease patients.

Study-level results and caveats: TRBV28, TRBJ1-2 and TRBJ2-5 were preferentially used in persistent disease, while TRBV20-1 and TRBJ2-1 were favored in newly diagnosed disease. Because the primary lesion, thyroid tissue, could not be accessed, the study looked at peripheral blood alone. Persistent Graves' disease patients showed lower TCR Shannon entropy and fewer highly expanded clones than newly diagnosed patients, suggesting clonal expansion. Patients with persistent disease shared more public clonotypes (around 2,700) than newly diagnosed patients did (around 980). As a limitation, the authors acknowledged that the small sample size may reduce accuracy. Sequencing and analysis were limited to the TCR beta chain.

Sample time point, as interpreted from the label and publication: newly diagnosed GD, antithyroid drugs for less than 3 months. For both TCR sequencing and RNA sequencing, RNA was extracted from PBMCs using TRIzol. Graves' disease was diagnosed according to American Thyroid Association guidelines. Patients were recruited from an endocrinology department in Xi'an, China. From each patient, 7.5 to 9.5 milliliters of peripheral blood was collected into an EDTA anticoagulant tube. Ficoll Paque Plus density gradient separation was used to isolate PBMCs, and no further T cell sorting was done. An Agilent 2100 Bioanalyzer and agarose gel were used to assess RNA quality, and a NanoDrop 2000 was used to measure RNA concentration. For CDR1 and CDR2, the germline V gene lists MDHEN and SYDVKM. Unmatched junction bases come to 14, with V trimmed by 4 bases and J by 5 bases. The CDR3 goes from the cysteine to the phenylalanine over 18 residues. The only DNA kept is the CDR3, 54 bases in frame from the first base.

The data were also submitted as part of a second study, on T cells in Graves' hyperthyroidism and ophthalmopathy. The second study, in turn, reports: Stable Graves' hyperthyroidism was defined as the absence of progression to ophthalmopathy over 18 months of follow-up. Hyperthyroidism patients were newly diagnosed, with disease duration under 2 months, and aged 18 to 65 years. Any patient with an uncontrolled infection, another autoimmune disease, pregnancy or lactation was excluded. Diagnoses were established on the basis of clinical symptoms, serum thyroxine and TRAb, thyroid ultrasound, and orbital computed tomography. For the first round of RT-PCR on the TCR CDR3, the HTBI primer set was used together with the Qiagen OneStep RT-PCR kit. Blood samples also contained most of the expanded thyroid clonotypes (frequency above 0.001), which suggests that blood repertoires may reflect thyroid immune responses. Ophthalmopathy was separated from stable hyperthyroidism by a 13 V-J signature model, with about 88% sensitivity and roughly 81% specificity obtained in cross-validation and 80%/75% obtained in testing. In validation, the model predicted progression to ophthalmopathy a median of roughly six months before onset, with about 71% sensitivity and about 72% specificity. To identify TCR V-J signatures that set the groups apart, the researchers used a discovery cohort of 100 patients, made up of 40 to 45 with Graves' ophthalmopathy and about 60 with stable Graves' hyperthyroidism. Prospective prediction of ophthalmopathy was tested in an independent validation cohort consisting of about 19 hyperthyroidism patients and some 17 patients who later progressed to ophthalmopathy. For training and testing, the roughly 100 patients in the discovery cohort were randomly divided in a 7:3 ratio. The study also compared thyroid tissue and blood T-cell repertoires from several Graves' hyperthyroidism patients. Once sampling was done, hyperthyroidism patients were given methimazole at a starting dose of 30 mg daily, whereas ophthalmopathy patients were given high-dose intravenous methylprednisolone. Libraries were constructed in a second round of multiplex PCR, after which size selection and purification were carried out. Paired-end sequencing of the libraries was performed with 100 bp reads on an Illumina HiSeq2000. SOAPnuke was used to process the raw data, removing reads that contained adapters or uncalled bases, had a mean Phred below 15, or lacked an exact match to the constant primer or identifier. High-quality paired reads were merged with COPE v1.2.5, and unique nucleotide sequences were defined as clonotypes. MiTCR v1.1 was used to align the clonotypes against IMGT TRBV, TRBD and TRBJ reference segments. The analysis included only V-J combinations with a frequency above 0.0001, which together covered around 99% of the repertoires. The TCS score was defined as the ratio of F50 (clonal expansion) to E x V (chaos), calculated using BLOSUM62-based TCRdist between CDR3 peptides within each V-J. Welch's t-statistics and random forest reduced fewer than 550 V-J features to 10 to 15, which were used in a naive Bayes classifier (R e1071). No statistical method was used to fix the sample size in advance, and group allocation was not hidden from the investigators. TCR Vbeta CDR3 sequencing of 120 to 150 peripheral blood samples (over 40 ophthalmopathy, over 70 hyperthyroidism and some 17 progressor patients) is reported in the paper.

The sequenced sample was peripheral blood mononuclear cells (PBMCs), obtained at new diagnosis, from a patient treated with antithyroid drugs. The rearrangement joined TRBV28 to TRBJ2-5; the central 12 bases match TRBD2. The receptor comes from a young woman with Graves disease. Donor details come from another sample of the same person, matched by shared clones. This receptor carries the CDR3 CASSSRLAGVVRRETQYF. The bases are TGTGCCAGCAGTTCCCGACTAGCGGGAGTTGTGCGTCGGGAGACCCAGTACTTC.